This T cell receptor beta chain was recorded in a study of blood T cell repertoires in COVID-19. Study details: The origin of the acute and convalescent COVID-19 samples was the United States, Italy and Spain. PBMCs, B-cell-depleted T cells, or T cells provided the cDNA or gDNA that made up the material.

The CDR3 consists of 14 residues. In germline, CDR1 is SGHVS, CDR2 FQNEAQ. The J segment lost 4 bases and the V segment lost 4 bases, leaving 4 bases of the junction unmatched. Authors' methods: Estimates of nucleated cell counts were drawn from the amplification of reference gene primers. Some clones are missing from TCRdb's copy, which holds only in-frame ones; the method was immunoSEQ multiplex PCR. D and trimming come from the DNA, and the V and J calls and clone size come from that table. Of approximately 500,000 clones detected, roughly 85% appear once; the ten largest clones hold roughly 3.2%.

The chain joins TRBV7-8 to TRBJ2-7, with TRBD1 matching 10 bases. Specimen: peripheral blood. This clonotype originated in a human donor in a cohort sampled during active COVID-19. CDR3 loop: CASSSGTGAYEQYF. CDR3 bases: TGTGCCAGCAGCTCCGGGACAGGGGCGTACGAGCAGTACTTC. Combining the CDR3 with reference TRBV7-8 and TRBJ2-7 gives the whole variable domain GAGVSQSPRYKVAKRGQDVALRCDPISGHVSLFWYQQALGQGPEFLTYFQNEAQLDKSGLPSDRFFAERPEGSVSTLKIQRTQQEDSAVYLCASSSGTGAYEQYFGPGTRLTVT.